This T cell receptor beta chain stems from a study of human T cells and chemical hapten exposure. Study as a whole: Patch tests put 0.01% DPC on the upper back, read at 6 days.

In its sample, this clonotype was seen a few times. Time point described: pre-sensitization, week 0. Treatment meaning: therapeutic diphenylcyclopropenone sensitization with weekly scalp DPC. Blood collection happened ahead of applying each patch test. The CDR3 is 13 amino acids. V lost 5 bases and J 2 bases, leaving 8 bases between the germline ends. Germline V gene sequence: CDR1 LGHDT, CDR2 YNNKEL (reference sequence). Single cDNA molecules in the library carried unique molecular identifiers attached during preparation. TCRdb re-derived calls from the RACE reads in MiXCR, one entry per CDR3 protein. The sample contains about 380,000 distinct CDR3 sequences, 5% to 6.5% of which appear only once.

V is TRBV3-1 and J is TRBJ2-3; D not certain. This clonotype was obtained from a woman aged 45-65 years with alopecia areata. Some clones in this sample may be carry-over from other donors' samples. The sequenced sample was whole blood, obtained in connection with sensitization to the hapten diphenylcyclopropenone (DPC). CDR3 sequence reads: CASSGEPTDTQYF. DNA of the CDR3: TGTGCCAGCAGCGGGGAACCCACAGATACGCAGTATTTT.